What follows are 17 T cell receptor beta chains derived from one specimen sequenced in a study of T cell clones after liver transplantation. Clones were read by immunoSEQ multiplex PCR, and TCRdb kept only the in-frame ones, dropping some. The sample contains 45,000 to 60,000 clones, about 70% of which appear only once. The material was CD4+ T cells from blood, obtained at the 22-month timepoint. The receptors come from a human patient who received a liver transplant. Some T cells may be transferred from the graft donor.

The chain combines TRBV6-1 with TRBJ2-3; the D is unclear. The CDR3 consists of 14 residues. Germline assignment: CDR1 MNHNS and CDR2 SASEGT. Trimming cost V 5 bases and J 5 bases, with 14 bases left between them. This chain's CDR3 is CASSKVILGDTQYF. The CDR3, as DNA: TGTGCCAGCAGTAAGGTCATACTGGGAGATACGCAGTATTTT.

The rearrangement joins TRBV25-1 to TRBJ2-2; possibly TRBD2 for D (6 bases). CDR3 length: 13 residues. V lost 7 bases to trimming and J lost 7 bases, with 13 bases between them. The germline V gene has CDR1 MGHDK and CDR2 SYGVNS. The CDR3 loop is CASTSRRGGELFF. CDR3 coding DNA: TGTGCCAGCACTTCCAGGAGGGGCGGGGAGCTGTTTTTT. Combining the CDR3 with reference TRBV25-1 and TRBJ2-2 gives the whole variable domain EADIYQTPRYLVIGTGKKITLECSQTMGHDKMYWYQQDPGMELHLIHYSYGVNSTEKGDLSSESTVSRIRTEHFPLTLESARPSHTSQYLCASTSRRGGELFFGEGSRLTVL.

The rearrangement uses TRBV9 and TRBJ1-2, with 9 bases lining up with TRBD1. Unmatched junction bases numbered 17, after V lost 7 bases and J lost 7 bases. CDR3 length: 16 amino acids. Germline CDR1 and CDR2: SGDLS and YYNGEE. The DNA of the CDR3 is TGTGCCAGCGGAATGGGACAGGGAGGGGGGCCCGGTGGCTACACCTTC. Translating gives CASGMGQGGGPGGYTF.

This clone was picked up a small number of times. The chain combines TRBV2 with TRBJ2-6; D perhaps matches TRBD2 (5 bases). The germline V gene encodes CDR1 SNHLY and CDR2 FYNNEI. V lost 0 bases to trimming and J lost 2 bases, with 11 bases between them. The CDR3 has 17 amino acids. The CDR3 region has the DNA TGTGCCAGCAGTGAAGCGGCGCCACTAGCTGGGGCCAACGTCCTGACTTTC. This encodes CASSEAAPLAGANVLTF.

The genes are TRBV18 and TRBJ2-1, with D uncertain. This CDR3 has 12 residues. The germline gives CDR1 KGHSH, CDR2 LQKENI. The V and J ends lost 3 bases and 8 bases respectively, with 8 bases between them. The CDR3 region is CASSPPSDEQFF. The CDR3 bases are TGTGCCAGCTCACCCCCTTCCGATGAGCAGTTCTTC.

The chain carries TRBV11-2 and TRBJ1-4; no firm D call. The CDR3 covers 17 residues. Between the trimmed V and J ends, which lost 1 base and 0 bases, there was a span of 12 bases. Germline V gene lookup returns CDR1 SGHAT and CDR2 FQNNGV. The CDR3 protein is CASSLANLATTNEKLFF. Written as DNA, the CDR3 is TGTGCCAGCAGCTTAGCAAATTTAGCGACAACTAATGAAAAACTGTTTTTT.

This chain links TRBV7-2 with TRBJ2-5; 10 nucleotides line up with TRBD1. This CDR3 contains 16 residues. The germline CDR1 and CDR2 sequences are SGHTA and FQGNSA. The V segment lost 5 bases and the J segment 1 base; nucleotides outside the gene matches: 7. For the CDR3, the DNA is TGTGCCAGCAGCCTCCGACAGGGGGCGGGCCAAGAGACCCAGTACTTC. It yields the protein CASSLRQGAGQETQYF.

J is TRBJ1-1 and V is TRBV15; D might be TRBD1 (5 bases). The CDR3 is 15 amino acids. Trimming took 0 bases from V and 6 from J, leaving 14 bases between them. The germline V gene encodes CDR1 LNHNV and CDR2 YYDKDF (reference sequence). This CDR3 reads CATSREAGGSAEAFF. The CDR3 region has the DNA TGTGCCACCAGCAGAGAGGCGGGGGGTAGTGCTGAAGCTTTCTTT.

The chain is built from TRBV28 and TRBJ1-5, with D unresolved. There are 12 residues in the CDR3. CDR1 and CDR2 (germline): MDHEN, SYDVKM. V gave up 6 bases and J gave up 7 bases, with 10 bases separating them. The DNA for the CDR3 is TGTGCCAGCAGGCCTCCCGGGCAGCCCCAGCATTTT. This encodes CASRPPGQPQHF.

The chain joins TRBV10-3 to TRBJ2-3, with TRBD1 matching 7 bases. The V and J ends lost 7 bases and 3 bases, in that order; junction bases with no gene match: 10. This CDR3 region has 15 residues. Germline V gene lookup returns CDR1 ENHRY and CDR2 SYGVKD. CDR3 in DNA: TGTGCCATCATGGAAGCCGGGACAGATACAGATACGCAGTATTTT. Its translation is CAIMEAGTDTDTQYF.

V usage is TRBV7-9 and J usage is TRBJ2-7; no firm D call. V lost 2 bases, J lost 6 bases, and 5 bases lay in between. The CDR3 sequence is 11 residues long. The V gene's germline CDR1 is SEHNR and CDR2 FQNEAQ (reference sequence). CDR3: CASSLLSEQYF. In nucleotides, the CDR3 is TGTGCCAGCAGCTTACTCTCCGAGCAGTACTTC. Looking up the rest from reference TRBV7-9 and TRBJ2-7 gives the full variable domain: DTGVSQNPRHKITKRGQNVTFRCDPISEHNRLYWYRQTLGQGPEFLTYFQNEAQLEKSRLLSDRFSAERPKGSFSTLEIQRTEQGDSAMYLCASSLLSEQYFGPGTRLTVT.

CDR3 region: CASSAIQGSGEAFF. Written as DNA, the CDR3 is TGCGCCAGCAGCGCCATACAGGGTTCAGGTGAAGCTTTCTTT. The chain combines TRBV5-1 with TRBJ1-1; a possible D gene is TRBD1 (6 bases). V lost 4 bases and J lost 7, with 17 bases in between. The CDR3 totals 14 residues. Germline CDR1 and CDR2: SGHRS and YFSETQ.

CDR3 sequence reads: CASSLRGGASTDTQYF. The CDR3 coding sequence is TGTGCCAGCAGCTTAAGAGGGGGAGCTAGCACAGATACGCAGTATTTT. V gene TRBV7-3 combines with J gene TRBJ2-3, with D possibly TRBD1 on 6 matching bases. Trimming took 1 base from V and 0 from J, leaving 11 bases between them. Germline CDR1 SGHTA, CDR2 FQGTGA. This CDR3 has 16 residues.

V is TRBV6-6 and J is TRBJ2-3, with D perhaps matching TRBD2 (6 bases). The CDR3 sequence is 14 residues long. V shed 4 bases and J shed 1 base, with 9 bases lying between them. CDR1 and CDR2 from the germline V gene are MNHNY and SVGAGI (reference sequence). This CDR3 reads CASSSGDRTDTQYF. The CDR3 DNA sequence: TGTGCCAGCAGTTCGGGGGATCGCACAGATACGCAGTATTTT.

The chain joins TRBV28 to TRBJ2-7; possible D gene TRBD1, 6 bases. V was cut by 6 bases and J by 0 bases, with 15 bases left in between. This CDR3 has 15 residues. From germline, CDR1 is MDHEN and CDR2 SYDVKM. The CDR3 reads CASRTGTLYSYEQYF. The CDR3, as DNA: TGTGCCAGCAGAACCGGGACACTTTACTCCTACGAGCAGTACTTC.

The rearrangement links TRBV28 to TRBJ2-3; 9 bases are shared with TRBD1. The germline V gene has CDR1 MDHEN and CDR2 SYDVKM. The CDR3 runs 16 residues. V lost 6 bases to trimming and J lost 5 bases; unmatched junction nucleotides: 12. CDR3 nucleotide sequence: TGTGCCAGCAGCGAAGACAGGGGGATAGGTAGAGATACGCAGTATTTT. It specifies CASSEDRGIGRDTQYF.

DNA of the CDR3: TGTGCCAGCAGTTCGGGACGGTTACTCTACGAGCAGTACTTC. Protein sequence: CASSSGRLLYEQYF. The chain is built from TRBV28 and TRBJ2-7; TRBD1 or TRBD2 may be the D gene (5 bases each). V was pared by 4 bases and J by 3 bases, with 13 bases between. Germline V gene lookup returns CDR1 MDHEN and CDR2 SYDVKM. The CDR3 sequence is 14 residues long. Based on the CDR3 plus reference TRBV28 and TRBJ2-7, the full variable domain is DVKVTQSSRYLVKRTGEKVFLECVQDMDHENMFWYRQDPGLGLRLIYFSYDVKMKEKGDIPEGYSVSREKKERFSLILESASTNQTSMYLCASSSGRLLYEQYFGPGTRLTVT.